These T cell receptor beta chains were read from a single sample in a study of T cells in Graves' hyperthyroidism and ophthalmopathy. TCRdb redid the calling of the multiplex PCR reads with MiXCR, one entry per CDR3 protein. The sample lists some 360,000 distinct CDR3 sequences; approximately 15% were seen once. Sequenced material: blood. The receptors were gathered from a woman aged 55-75 years with Graves' hyperthyroidism. Both conserved end residues are part of each CDR3. The order of the fields is CDR3 DNA, CDR3 protein, J gene, D gene, V gene, clone size. D genes are given only for firm matches. The listing skips clone size in some rows; elsewhere it reads once, few, many or a size class.

TGTGCCACCAGTACCGCCTCAGCGGGAGGGACCGATACGCAGTATTTT | CATSTASAGGTDTQYF | TRBJ2-3 | TRBD2 | TRBV24-1 | few
TGTGCCACCAGTGATTACGACAGGGGGGCCGGGGAGCTGTTTTTT | CATSDYDRGAGELFF | TRBJ2-2 | TRBD1 | TRBV24-1 | few
TGTGCCAGCAGCCAAGAACAGGGCTATGGCTACACCTTC | CASSQEQGYGYTF | TRBJ1-2 | . | TRBV4-2 | many
TGTGCCAGTAGTAGGGGGACGGTAGATGAGCAGTTCTTC | CASSRGTVDEQFF | TRBJ2-1 | . | TRBV19 | many
TGCAGTGCTAGTCGGACTAGCTTCTACAATGAGCAGTTCTTC | CSASRTSFYNEQFF | TRBJ2-1 | TRBD2 | TRBV20-1 | few
TGTGCCTGCAGTCGGGACGGACGAGAGACCCAGTACTTC | CACSRDGRETQYF | TRBJ2-5 | . | TRBV12-3/TRBV12-4 | .
TGTGCCAGCGGAGGGTCGGATCAGCCCCAGCATTTT | CASGGSDQPQHF | TRBJ1-5 | . | TRBV6-1 | .
TGTGCCAGCAGCTTAGGGGGCTCCCTCGCCGGGGAGCTGTTTTTT | CASSLGGSLAGELFF | TRBJ2-2 | . | TRBV7-2 | few
TGTGCCAGCAGTTACTGGTTTGGGAGCGGGAGATCGGAAAGCACAGATACGCAGTATTTT | CASSYWFGSGRSESTDTQYF | TRBJ2-3 | TRBD2 | TRBV6-2/TRBV6-3 | many
TGTGCCAGCAGTGGGCCGGGGCGGACACAAGAGACCCAGTACTTC | CASSGPGRTQETQYF | TRBJ2-5 | . | TRBV2 | few
TGTGCCAGCAGCTTGGATTACAGGGGAGGATCCTACGAGCAGTACTTC | CASSLDYRGGSYEQYF | TRBJ2-7 | . | TRBV5-5 | many
TGTGCCAGCAGCCAACCTCGGGGACTCGGCAATGAGCAGTTCTTC | CASSQPRGLGNEQFF | TRBJ2-1 | . | TRBV14 | many
TGCGCCAGCAGGAAGACTAGCGGGAGTTACCATGAGCAGTTCTTC | CASRKTSGSYHEQFF | TRBJ2-1 | TRBD2 | TRBV10-2 | few
TGTGCCACTCCGCTCTCCACTGGGGCCAACGTCCTGACTTTC | CATPLSTGANVLTF | TRBJ2-6 | . | TRBV24-1 | .
TGTGCCAGCAGCCCGCAAGGGGCCAACGTCCTGACTTTC | CASSPQGANVLTF | TRBJ2-6 | . | TRBV7-3 | few
TGTGCCAGCTCACCACTCAGGGCGGATACGCAGTATTTT | CASSPLRADTQYF | TRBJ2-3 | . | TRBV18 | many
TGTGCCTGGAGTGTACAGTTGGGCAGTGAAAAACTGTTTTTT | CAWSVQLGSEKLFF | TRBJ1-4 | . | TRBV30 | many
TGTGCCAGCAGCTGGGACAGGGGCTCTGGAAACACCATATATTTT | CASSWDRGSGNTIYF | TRBJ1-3 | TRBD1 | TRBV11-2 | many
TGTGCTAGTGGTTTGGCCTGGACAAGGCCCTACGAGCAGTACTTC | CASGLAWTRPYEQYF | TRBJ2-7 | . | TRBV12-5 | many
TGCAGCGTTGAGAGTCCCCGGCGGAATGAGCAGTTCTTC | CSVESPRRNEQFF | TRBJ2-1 | . | TRBV29-1 | .
TGTGCCAGCAGCTTATTCGCGGGAGGGCCCACCGGGGAGCTGTTTTTT | CASSLFAGGPTGELFF | TRBJ2-2 | TRBD2 | TRBV27 | many
TGCAGTGGCCGAGGGGAGTTCGGTCAGCCCCAGCATTTT | CSGRGEFGQPQHF | TRBJ1-5 | . | TRBV20-1 | few
TGCGCCAGCAGGCCTACCACAGATACGCAGTATTTT | CASRPTTDTQYF | TRBJ2-3 | . | TRBV10-1 | many
TGCAGTGCTCCTCGGCGGAGTGGGAGGGCCGGCAATGAGCAGTTCTTC | CSAPRRSGRAGNEQFF | TRBJ2-1 | TRBD2 | TRBV20-1 | many
TGCAGTGCTAGCGACAGCCGCCAAGAGACCCAGTACTTC | CSASDSRQETQYF | TRBJ2-5 | . | TRBV20-1 | many
TGTGCCAGCAGCTTCCCCGGGCGGATCGTCGAGCAGTACTTC | CASSFPGRIVEQYF | TRBJ2-7 | . | TRBV11-3 | many
TGTGCCAGCAGTCCCGGGACACCAAATCAGCCCCAGCATTTT | CASSPGTPNQPQHF | TRBJ1-5 | . | TRBV27 | few
TGTGCCAGCTCTGCGGCTAGCGGGATCCGTGAGACCCAGTACTTC | CASSAASGIRETQYF | TRBJ2-5 | TRBD2 | TRBV5-4 | many
TGCAGTGCTCCAACCAAACAGGGGGCAGATGAGCAGTTCTTC | CSAPTKQGADEQFF | TRBJ2-1 | TRBD1 | TRBV20-1 | many
TGTGCCAGCAGGGGCGGTCATACAGGGCTCGAGCAGTACTTC | CASRGGHTGLEQYF | TRBJ2-7 | . | TRBV27 | many
TGTGCCAGCAGTCCCGGGACAGGACTCTACGAGCAGTACTTC | CASSPGTGLYEQYF | TRBJ2-7 | TRBD1 | TRBV28 | many
TGTGCCAGCAGTCAAAACGGTCCACAAGAGACCCAGTACTTC | CASSQNGPQETQYF | TRBJ2-5 | . | TRBV11-2 | few
TGTGCCAATGCGCGGGAGTTTGGGCCGGATACGCAGTATTTT | CANAREFGPDTQYF | TRBJ2-3 | TRBD2 | TRBV6-1 | .
TGTGCCAGTAGTTCCCCCCGGGACGGCGGCTCCTACGAGCAGTACTTC | CASSSPRDGGSYEQYF | TRBJ2-7 | . | TRBV19 | many
TGCGCCAGCAGTGGAGACCTAAGAGCGGGAGTCGGTACGGGGAGTACAGATACGCAGTATTTT | CASSGDLRAGVGTGSTDTQYF | TRBJ2-3 | TRBD2 | TRBV10-1 | many
TGTGCCAGTAGTATAGACCTAGCCGACACCGGGGAGCTGTTTTTT | CASSIDLADTGELFF | TRBJ2-2 | . | TRBV19 | few
TGTGCCAGCAGCCAATTCCGGGATCAGCCCCAGCATTTT | CASSQFRDQPQHF | TRBJ1-5 | . | TRBV3-1 | many
TGTGCCAGCAGTTTTTCGGGCCGAAACACCGGGGAGCTGTTTTTT | CASSFSGRNTGELFF | TRBJ2-2 | . | TRBV12-3/TRBV12-4 | many
TGTGCCTGGAGCTGGGGAGGTTACAATGAGCAGTTCTTC | CAWSWGGYNEQFF | TRBJ2-1 | . | TRBV30 | .
TGTGCCAGCAATACAGGGGATCATCAGCCCCAGCATTTT | CASNTGDHQPQHF | TRBJ1-5 | TRBD1 | TRBV28 | many
TGTGCCAGCAGCTGGACAGGGGGGACCTACGAGCAGTGCTTC | CASSWTGGTYEQCF | TRBJ2-7 | TRBD1 | TRBV11-2 | .
TGTGCCAGCAGTCCAGGACAGGTTAACATTCAGTACTTC | CASSPGQVNIQYF | TRBJ2-4 | TRBD1 | TRBV3-1 | many
TGTGCCAGCTCACCATTTTCGCGGGAGAAGTCCTACAATGAGCAGTTCTTC | CASSPFSREKSYNEQFF | TRBJ2-1 | TRBD2 | TRBV18 | .
TGTGCCAGCAGTTACGGGGACAGTAATGAAAAACTGTTTTTT | CASSYGDSNEKLFF | TRBJ1-4 | TRBD1 | TRBV28 | few
TGTGCCAGCAGATTTGGACTAGCGAAGGGAGATACGCAGTATTTT | CASRFGLAKGDTQYF | TRBJ2-3 | TRBD2 | TRBV2 | .
TGCAGTGCTAGATATCAGACTAGTTCCTACGAGCAGTACTTC | CSARYQTSSYEQYF | TRBJ2-7 | . | TRBV20-1 | many
TGTGCCAGCTTACCGGGACGGGAGAACACTGAAGCTTTCTTT | CASLPGRENTEAFF | TRBJ1-1 | . | TRBV18 | many
TGCGCCAGCAGCCCCCCGGGACAAGGGACTTCGGAGGGCTACACCTTC | CASSPPGQGTSEGYTF | TRBJ1-2 | . | TRBV5-1 | few
TGTGCCGCCTTCCGGGACGGCCGCCGTTCACCCCTCCACTTT | CAAFRDGRRSPLHF | TRBJ1-6 | . | TRBV2 | many
TGCGCCAGCAGCCCAGTCCTAGCGGCTAGCACAGATACGCAGTATTTT | CASSPVLAASTDTQYF | TRBJ2-3 | TRBD2 | TRBV5-1 | few
TGCAGTGCCCAGGCGGGGAATCAGCCCCAGCATTTT | CSAQAGNQPQHF | TRBJ1-5 | . | TRBV20-1 | many
TGTGCCAGCAGCACGGTAACGTCTAACTCCTACGAGCAGTACTTC | CASSTVTSNSYEQYF | TRBJ2-7 | . | TRBV12-3/TRBV12-4 | many
TGTGCCAGCAGTGAAGCAGGGAGGCAAGTCGAACAGTACTTC | CASSEAGRQVEQYF | TRBJ2-7 | . | TRBV2 | many